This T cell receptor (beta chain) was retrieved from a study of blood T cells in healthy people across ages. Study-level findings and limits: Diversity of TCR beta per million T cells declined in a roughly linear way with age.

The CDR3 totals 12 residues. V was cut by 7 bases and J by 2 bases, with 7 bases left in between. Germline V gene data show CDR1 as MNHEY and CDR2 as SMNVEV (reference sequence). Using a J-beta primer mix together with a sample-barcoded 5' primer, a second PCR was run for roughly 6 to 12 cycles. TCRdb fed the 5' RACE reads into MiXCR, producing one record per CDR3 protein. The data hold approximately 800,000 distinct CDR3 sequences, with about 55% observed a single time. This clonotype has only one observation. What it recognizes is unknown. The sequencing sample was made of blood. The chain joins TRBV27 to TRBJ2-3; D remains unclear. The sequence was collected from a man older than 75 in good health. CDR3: CASTLSTDTQYF. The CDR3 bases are TGTGCCAGCACCCTATCCACAGATACGCAGTATTTT.